The clone carrying this T cell receptor (beta chain) came up a few times. TCRdb analysed the 5' RACE reads with MiXCR anew, one entry per CDR3 protein. The table has approximately 400,000 distinct CDR3 sequences, 15% to 20% seen once. The data were taken from a study of T-cell memory formation after mild COVID-19. Trimming shortened V by 0 bases and J by 4 bases, and 15 bases separated the two germline ends. The CDR3 runs 16 residues. Germline V gene data show CDR1 as MNHEY and CDR2 as SVGAGI. The sequencing input was PBMCs or a T cell subset sorted from them (not recorded which). This clonotype originated in a young man who had mild COVID-19 (a few samples of this study predate the infection). Cell type and time point are not known. The chain links TRBV6-5 to TRBJ1-2, with D uncertain. CDR3 in DNA: TGTGCCAGCAGTTACTCGATTGGGCAATCGGGCTATGGCTACACCTTC. This gives the protein CASSYSIGQSGYGYTF.